One and the same sample provided the 3 T cell receptor beta chains below, sequenced in a study of blood T cell repertoires in COVID-19 (dated by TCRdb to the early 2020s). The library was produced with the immunoSEQ multiplex PCR assay. The immuneACCESS repertoire file appears here via TCRdb, limited to in-frame rearrangements. These files lack a portion of the clones; in checked studies, under half of the deficit traces to unresolved V genes, and the cause of the others is not known. This sample gives about 330,000 clones in total; around 92% of them show up just once. The ten most abundant clones make up 5% to 7% of the sample. Sequencing input: peripheral blood. These receptors all stem from a man in his late teens or twenties who had recovered from COVID-19.

The chain employs TRBV28 and TRBJ1-2; TRBD1 matches 7 bases. Germline-derived CDR1 and CDR2 are MDHEN and SYDVKM. The V and J ends lost 6 bases and 4 bases, in that order; junction bases with no gene match: 11. CDR3 size: 15 residues. The CDR3 reads CASSPGTVTLYGYTF. CDR3 nucleotides: TGTGCCAGCAGCCCCGGGACAGTGACTCTCTATGGCTACACCTTC.

V and J are TRBV19 and TRBJ1-2; 9 bases map to TRBD1. With V trimmed by 8 bases and J by 2 bases, 12 bases remained unmatched. The CDR3 extends over 16 amino acids. Germline V lookup: CDR1 LNHDA, CDR2 SQIVND (reference sequence). The CDR3 nucleotides read TGTGCCAGTTATTCGGGACAGGGACGACAGAACTATGGCTACACCTTC. Its protein product is CASYSGQGRQNYGYTF.

V and J are TRBV28 and TRBJ2-1, with TRBD1 as a possible D gene (6 bases). The CDR3 is 12 residues long. From germline, CDR1 is MDHEN and CDR2 SYDVKM. The V and J ends lost 3 bases and 15 bases respectively, with 15 bases between them. CDR3 amino acids: CASSFSGVGAFF. The CDR3 DNA sequence: TGTGCCAGCAGTTTTTCAGGGGTGGGCGCGTTCTTC.